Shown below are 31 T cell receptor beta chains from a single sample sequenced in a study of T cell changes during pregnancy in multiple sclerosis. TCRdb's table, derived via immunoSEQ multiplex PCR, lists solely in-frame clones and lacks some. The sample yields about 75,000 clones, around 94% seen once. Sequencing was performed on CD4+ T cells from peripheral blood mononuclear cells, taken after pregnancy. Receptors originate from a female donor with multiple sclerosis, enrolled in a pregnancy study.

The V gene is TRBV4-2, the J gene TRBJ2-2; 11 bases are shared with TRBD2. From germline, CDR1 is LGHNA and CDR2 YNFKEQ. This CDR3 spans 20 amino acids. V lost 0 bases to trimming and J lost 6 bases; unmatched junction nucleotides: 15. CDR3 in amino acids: CASSQDKRLAGKVSPGELFF. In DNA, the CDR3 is TGTGCCAGCAGCCAAGATAAAAGACTAGCGGGAAAAGTTAGCCCCGGGGAGCTGTTTTTT.

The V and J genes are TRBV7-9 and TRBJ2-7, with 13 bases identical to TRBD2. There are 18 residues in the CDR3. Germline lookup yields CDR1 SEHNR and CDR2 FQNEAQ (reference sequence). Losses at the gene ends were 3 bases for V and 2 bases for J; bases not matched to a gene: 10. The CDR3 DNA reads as TGTGCCAGCAGCTTCGATCACGGGACTAGCGGGAAAGCCTACGAGCAGTACTTC. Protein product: CASSFDHGTSGKAYEQYF.

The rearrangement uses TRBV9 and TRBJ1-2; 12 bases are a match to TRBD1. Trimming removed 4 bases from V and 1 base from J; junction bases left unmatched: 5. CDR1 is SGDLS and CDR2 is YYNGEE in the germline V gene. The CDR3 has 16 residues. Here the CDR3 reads CASSPGQGAFNYGYTF. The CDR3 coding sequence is TGTGCCAGCAGCCCGGGACAGGGGGCTTTTAACTATGGCTACACCTTC.

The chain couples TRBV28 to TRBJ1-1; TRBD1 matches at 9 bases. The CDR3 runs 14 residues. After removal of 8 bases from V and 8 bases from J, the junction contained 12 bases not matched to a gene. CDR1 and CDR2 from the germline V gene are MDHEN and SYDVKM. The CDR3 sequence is CASAPGQGYGEAFF. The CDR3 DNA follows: TGTGCCAGCGCCCCAGGACAGGGGTACGGCGAAGCTTTCTTT.

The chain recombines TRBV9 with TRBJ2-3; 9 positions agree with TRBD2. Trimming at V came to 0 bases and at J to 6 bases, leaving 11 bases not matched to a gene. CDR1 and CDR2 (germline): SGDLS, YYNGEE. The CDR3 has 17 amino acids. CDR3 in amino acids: CASSVGGTSGLRDTQYF. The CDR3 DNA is TGTGCCAGCAGCGTAGGAGGAACTAGCGGGCTTCGGGATACGCAGTATTTT.

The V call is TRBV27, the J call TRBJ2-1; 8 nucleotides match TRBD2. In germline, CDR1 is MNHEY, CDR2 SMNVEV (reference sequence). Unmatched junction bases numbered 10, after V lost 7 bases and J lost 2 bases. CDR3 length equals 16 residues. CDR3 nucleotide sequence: TGTGCCAGCAAAACCCTAAGCGGGAGTCCCTACAATGAGCAGTTCTTC. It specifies CASKTLSGSPYNEQFF.

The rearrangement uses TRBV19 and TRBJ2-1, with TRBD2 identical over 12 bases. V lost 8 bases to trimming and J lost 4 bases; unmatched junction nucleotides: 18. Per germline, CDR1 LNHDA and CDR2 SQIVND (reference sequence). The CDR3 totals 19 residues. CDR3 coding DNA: TGTGCCAGTGCGTCAACCGAGACTAGCGGGAGATTATGGTACAATGAGCAGTTCTTC. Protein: CASASTETSGRLWYNEQFF. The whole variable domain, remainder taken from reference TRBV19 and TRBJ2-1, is DGGITQSPKYLFRKEGQNVTLSCEQNLNHDAMYWYRQDPGQGLRLIYYSQIVNDFQKGDIAEGYSVSREKKESFPLTVTSAQKNPTAFYLCASASTETSGRLWYNEQFFGPGTRLTVL.

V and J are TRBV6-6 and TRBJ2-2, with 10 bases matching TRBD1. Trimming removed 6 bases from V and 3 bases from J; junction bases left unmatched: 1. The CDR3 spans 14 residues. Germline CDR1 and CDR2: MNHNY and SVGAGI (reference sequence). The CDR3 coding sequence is TGTGCCAGCAGAGGACAGGGGGACACCGGGGAGCTGTTTTTT. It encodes CASRGQGDTGELFF.

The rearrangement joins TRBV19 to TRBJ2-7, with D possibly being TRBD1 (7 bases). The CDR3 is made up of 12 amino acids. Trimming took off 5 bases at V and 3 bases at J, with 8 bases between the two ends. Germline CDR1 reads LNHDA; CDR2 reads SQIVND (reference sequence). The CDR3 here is CASSQGGYEQYF. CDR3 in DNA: TGTGCCAGTAGTCAGGGGGGCTACGAGCAGTACTTC.

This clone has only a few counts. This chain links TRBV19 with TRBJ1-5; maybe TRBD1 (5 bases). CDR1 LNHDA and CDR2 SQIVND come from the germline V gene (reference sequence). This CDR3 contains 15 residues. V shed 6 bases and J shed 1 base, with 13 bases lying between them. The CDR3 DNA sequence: TGTGCCAGTAGCCTCTGGGGCGAGAGCAATCAGCCCCAGCATTTT. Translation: CASSLWGESNQPQHF.

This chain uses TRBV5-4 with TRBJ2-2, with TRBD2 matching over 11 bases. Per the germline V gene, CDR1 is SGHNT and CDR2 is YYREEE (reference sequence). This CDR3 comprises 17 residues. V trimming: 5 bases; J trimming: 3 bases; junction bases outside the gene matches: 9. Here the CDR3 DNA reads TGTGCCAGCAGACCAGGGACTAGCGGTGGAGACACCGGGGAGCTGTTTTTT. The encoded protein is CASRPGTSGGDTGELFF.

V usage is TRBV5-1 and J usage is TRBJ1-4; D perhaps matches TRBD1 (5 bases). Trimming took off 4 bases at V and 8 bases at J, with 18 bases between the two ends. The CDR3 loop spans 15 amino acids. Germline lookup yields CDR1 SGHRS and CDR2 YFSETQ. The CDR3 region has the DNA TGCGCCAGCAGCCCTAGCGCAGGGTTACAGGAAAAACTGTTTTTT. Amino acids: CASSPSAGLQEKLFF.

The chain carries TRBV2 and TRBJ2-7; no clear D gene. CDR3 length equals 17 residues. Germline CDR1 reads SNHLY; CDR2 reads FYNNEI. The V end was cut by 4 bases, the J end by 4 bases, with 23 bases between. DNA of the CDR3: TGTGCCAGCAGTGGCGGTCTCCCCCTGACGATAATTTACGAGCAGTACTTC. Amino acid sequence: CASSGGLPLTIIYEQYF.

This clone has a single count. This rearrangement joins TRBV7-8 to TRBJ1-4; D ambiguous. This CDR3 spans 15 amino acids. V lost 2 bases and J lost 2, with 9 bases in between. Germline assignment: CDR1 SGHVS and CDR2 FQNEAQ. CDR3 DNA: TGTGCCAGCAGCTTATATCCCGGGACTAATGAAAAACTGTTTTTT. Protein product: CASSLYPGTNEKLFF.

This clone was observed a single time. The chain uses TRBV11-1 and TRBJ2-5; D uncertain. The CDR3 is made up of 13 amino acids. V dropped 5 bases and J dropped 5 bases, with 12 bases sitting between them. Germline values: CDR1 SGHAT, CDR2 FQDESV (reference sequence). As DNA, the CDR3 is TGTGCCAGCAGCGCGGCAGTAACCGAGACCCAGTACTTC. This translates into CASSAAVTETQYF. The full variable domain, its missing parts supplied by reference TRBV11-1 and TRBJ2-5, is EAEVAQSPRYKITEKSQAVAFWCDPISGHATLYWYRQILGQGPELLVQFQDESVVDDSQLPKDRFSAERLKGVDSTLKIQPAELGDSAMYLCASSAAVTETQYFGPGTRLLVL.

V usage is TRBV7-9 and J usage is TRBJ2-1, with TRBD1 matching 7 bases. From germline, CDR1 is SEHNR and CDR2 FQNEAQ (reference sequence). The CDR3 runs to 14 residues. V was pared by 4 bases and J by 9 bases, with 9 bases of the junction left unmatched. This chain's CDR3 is CASSSDLDRAEQFF. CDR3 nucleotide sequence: TGTGCCAGCAGCTCTGACCTCGACAGGGCTGAGCAGTTCTTC.

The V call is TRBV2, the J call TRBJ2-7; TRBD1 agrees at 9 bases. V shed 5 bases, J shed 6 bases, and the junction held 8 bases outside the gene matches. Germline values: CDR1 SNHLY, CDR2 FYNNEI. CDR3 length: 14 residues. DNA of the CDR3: TGTGCCAGCAGTCCCGGGACAGGGTCTCTCGAGCAGTACTTC. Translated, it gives CASSPGTGSLEQYF.

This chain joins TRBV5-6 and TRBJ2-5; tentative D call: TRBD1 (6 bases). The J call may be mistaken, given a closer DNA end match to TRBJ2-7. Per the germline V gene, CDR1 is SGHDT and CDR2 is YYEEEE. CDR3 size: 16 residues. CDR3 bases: TGTGCCAGCAGCTTGGGAACGGGACACCCCTCCTACGAGCAGTACTTC. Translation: CASSLGTGHPSYEQYF.

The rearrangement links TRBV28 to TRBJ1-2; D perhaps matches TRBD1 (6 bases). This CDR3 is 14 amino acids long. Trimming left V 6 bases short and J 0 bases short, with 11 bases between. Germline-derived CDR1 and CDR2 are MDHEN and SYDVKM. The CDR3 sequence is CASRSQGTNYGYTF. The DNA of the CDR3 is TGTGCCAGCAGATCACAGGGAACTAACTATGGCTACACCTTC.

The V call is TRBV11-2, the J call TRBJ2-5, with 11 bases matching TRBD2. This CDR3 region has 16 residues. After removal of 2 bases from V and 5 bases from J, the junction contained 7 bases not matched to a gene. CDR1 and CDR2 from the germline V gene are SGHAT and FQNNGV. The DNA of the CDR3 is TGTGCCAGCAGCTTAACTAGCGGGAGTTTCGGTGAGACCCAGTACTTC. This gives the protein CASSLTSGSFGETQYF.

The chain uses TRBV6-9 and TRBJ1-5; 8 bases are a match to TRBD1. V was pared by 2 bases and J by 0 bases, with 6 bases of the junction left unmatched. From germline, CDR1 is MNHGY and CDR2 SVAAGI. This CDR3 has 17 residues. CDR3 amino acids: CASSYPRTGYSNQPQHF. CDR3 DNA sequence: TGTGCCAGCAGTTATCCCCGGACAGGGTATAGCAATCAGCCCCAGCATTTT.

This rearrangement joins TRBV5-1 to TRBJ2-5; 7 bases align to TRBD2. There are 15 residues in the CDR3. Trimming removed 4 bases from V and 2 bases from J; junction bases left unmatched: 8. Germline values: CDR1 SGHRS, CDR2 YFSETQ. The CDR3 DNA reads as TGCGCCAGCAGCCCTGGGGCTAGCGGACAAGAGACCCAGTACTTC. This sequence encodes CASSPGASGQETQYF.

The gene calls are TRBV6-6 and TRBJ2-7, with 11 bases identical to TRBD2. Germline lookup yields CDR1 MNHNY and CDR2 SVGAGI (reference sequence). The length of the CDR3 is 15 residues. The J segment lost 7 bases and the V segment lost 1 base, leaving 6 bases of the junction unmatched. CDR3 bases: TGTGCCAGCAGTTACTTACTAGCGGGAGCGAGGGAGCAGTACTTC. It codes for CASSYLLAGAREQYF.

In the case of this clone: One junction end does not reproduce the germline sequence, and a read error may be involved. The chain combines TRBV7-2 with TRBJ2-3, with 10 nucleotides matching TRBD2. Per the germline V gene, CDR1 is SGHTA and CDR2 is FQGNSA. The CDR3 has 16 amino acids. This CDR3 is CASSLAGAVSADTQYF. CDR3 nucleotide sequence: TGTGCCAGCAGCCTAGCGGGAGCAGTTAGCGCTGATACGCAGTATTTT.

DNA of the CDR3: TGTGCCAGCAGCTTGCCGGATGGACAGGGAGGCAAAAAGACCCAGTACTTC. Protein: CASSLPDGQGGKKTQYF. The rearrangement links TRBV5-4 to TRBJ2-5; 8 nucleotides line up with TRBD1. The CDR3 covers 17 residues. Looked up from germline, CDR1 is SGHNT and CDR2 is YYREEE (reference sequence). Trimming took 1 base from V and 6 from J; bases not matched to a gene: 14.

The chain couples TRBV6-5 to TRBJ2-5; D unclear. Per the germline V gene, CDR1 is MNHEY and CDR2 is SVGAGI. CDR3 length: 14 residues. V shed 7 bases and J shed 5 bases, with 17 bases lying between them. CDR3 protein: CASKVSQPRETQYF. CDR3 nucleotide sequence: TGTGCCAGCAAAGTCTCCCAACCGAGGGAGACCCAGTACTTC.

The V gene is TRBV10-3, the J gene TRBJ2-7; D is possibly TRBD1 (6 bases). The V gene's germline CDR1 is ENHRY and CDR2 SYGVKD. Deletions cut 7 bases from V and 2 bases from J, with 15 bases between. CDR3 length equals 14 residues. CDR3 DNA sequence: TGTGCCATCACGCAGGGGTTGGGCCCCTACGAGCAGTACTTC. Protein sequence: CAITQGLGPYEQYF.

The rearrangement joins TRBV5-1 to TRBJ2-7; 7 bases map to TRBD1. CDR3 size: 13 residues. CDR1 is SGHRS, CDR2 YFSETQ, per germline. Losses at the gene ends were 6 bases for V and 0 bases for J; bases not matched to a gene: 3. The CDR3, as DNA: TGCGCCAGCACGCGACAGGGCTCCTACGAGCAGTACTTC. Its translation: CASTRQGSYEQYF.

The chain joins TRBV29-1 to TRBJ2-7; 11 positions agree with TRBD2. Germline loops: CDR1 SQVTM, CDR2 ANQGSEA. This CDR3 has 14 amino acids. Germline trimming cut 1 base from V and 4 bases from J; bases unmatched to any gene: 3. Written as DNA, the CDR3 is TGCAGCGTTGAAGTGGCTAGCGGGGGGTACGAGCAGTACTTC. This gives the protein CSVEVASGGYEQYF.

The CDR3 DNA reads as TGCGCCAGCAGCCACCTGGCGGGAGGCTTTATCAATGAGCAGTTCTTC. As protein: CASSHLAGGFINEQFF. This chain uses TRBV5-1 with TRBJ2-1; 8 bases are a match to TRBD2. Germline assignment: CDR1 SGHRS and CDR2 YFSETQ. The CDR3 length is 16 residues. V was pared by 4 bases and J by 6 bases, with 12 bases of the junction left unmatched.

The CDR3 loop reads CASSLPRQGAFLNTEAFF. The CDR3 DNA is TGTGCCAGCAGTTTACCCCGACAGGGGGCTTTCTTGAACACTGAAGCTTTCTTT. This chain uses TRBV28 with TRBJ1-1; 10 positions match TRBD1. V lost 2 bases to trimming and J lost 0 bases; unmatched junction nucleotides: 9. The CDR3 has 18 residues. In germline, CDR1 is MDHEN, CDR2 SYDVKM.